The 6 T cell receptor beta chains given below trace back to one sample, sequenced in a study of molecular identifiers for immune sequencing clone quantification. TCRdb called the PCR reads again in MiXCR, with one record for every CDR3 protein. This sample has about 98,000 distinct CDR3 sequences, with under 40% found just once. The source material was naive CD8+ T cells from blood, with Jurkat cell RNA spiked in. Subset reported: FACS-sorted CD8+CD4-CCR7+CD45RA+ naive T cells. The source of these receptors is a human donor in good health. Some libraries in this study had Jurkat cell RNA spiked in.

This chain joins TRBV28 and TRBJ1-1; no definite D call. Trimming took off 6 bases at V and 2 bases at J, with 13 bases between the two ends. This CDR3 spans 14 amino acids. The V gene's germline CDR1 is MDHEN and CDR2 SYDVKM. CDR3 amino acids: CASRFVLSNTEAFF. CDR3 DNA: TGTGCCAGCAGATTCGTTCTGAGTAACACTGAAGCTTTCTTT.

Here the CDR3 reads CASSLSTPGLATYNEQFF. The CDR3 nucleotides are TGTGCCAGCAGCCTATCCACTCCGGGACTAGCGACCTACAATGAGCAGTTCTTC. The chain combines TRBV11-2 with TRBJ2-1, with 10 positions matching TRBD2. The CDR3 runs to 18 residues. Germline-derived CDR1 and CDR2 are SGHAT and FQNNGV. Germline trimming cut 5 bases from V and 2 bases from J; bases unmatched to any gene: 12.

The chain carries TRBV20-1 and TRBJ2-7; D uncertain. In germline, CDR1 is DFQATT, CDR2 SNEGSKA (reference sequence). The CDR3 length is 12 residues. V lost 6 bases and J lost 4, with 13 bases in between. CDR3 nucleotide sequence: TGCAGTGCCCGCGGAGTGCTTTACGAGCAGTACTTC. This codes for CSARGVLYEQYF.

Only a few counts were recorded for this clonotype. The chain carries TRBV28 and TRBJ2-3; 7 bases are a match to TRBD2. The CDR3 has 16 amino acids. J lost 0 bases, V lost 5 bases, and 8 bases had no gene match. Germline CDR1 reads MDHEN; CDR2 reads SYDVKM. CDR3 in amino acids: CASSLTGLPSTDTQYF. The CDR3 DNA is TGTGCCAGCAGTCTAACGGGACTACCAAGCACAGATACGCAGTATTTT.

This chain uses TRBV5-5 with TRBJ2-3, with 7 bases identical to TRBD1. Trimming took 2 bases from V and 2 from J; bases not matched to a gene: 8. Per germline, CDR1 SGHKS and CDR2 YYEKEE (reference sequence). The CDR3 contains 16 residues. CDR3 residues: CASSLAWTGLTDTQYF. In DNA, the CDR3 is TGTGCCAGCAGCTTAGCCTGGACAGGCCTCACAGATACGCAGTATTTT.

This rearrangement joins TRBV6-2 or TRBV6-3 to TRBJ1-3; no clear D. Trimming took 5 bases from V and 3 from J, leaving 11 bases between them. Germline values: CDR1 MNHEY, CDR2 SVGEGT. The CDR3 contains 14 residues. The CDR3 region has the DNA TGTGCCAGCAGTCCAAGAGGAGGTGGAAACACCATATATTTT. It translates to CASSPRGGGNTIYF.